This T cell receptor beta chain comes out of a study of T cells after yellow fever vaccination. Whole-study findings and limits: Weaker, the secondary response peaked sooner, at day 5 versus 15. Abundant bulk-derived clonotypes could contaminate FACS-sorted repertoires.

This clonotype was observed at least ten times. Antigen: not known. The length of the CDR3 is 15 residues. Looked up from germline, CDR1 is KGHSH and CDR2 is LQKENI. Trimming took 8 bases from V and 7 from J, leaving 24 bases between them. Via MiXCR, TCRdb re-called the 5' RACE reads, giving one row per CDR3 protein. The table lists about 310,000 distinct CDR3 sequences, approximately 3.9% of them singletons. The chain couples TRBV18 to TRBJ2-7; D perhaps matches TRBD1 (5 bases). The TCR comes from a man in his late teens or twenties who received the YFV17D yellow fever vaccine. The sequences come from PBMCs, collected on the day of the yellow fever booster vaccination. The CDR3 DNA follows: TGTGCCAGCACCAGCGTCCAGGGAACGGTAGCAGAGCAGTACTTC. Protein product: CASTSVQGTVAEQYF.